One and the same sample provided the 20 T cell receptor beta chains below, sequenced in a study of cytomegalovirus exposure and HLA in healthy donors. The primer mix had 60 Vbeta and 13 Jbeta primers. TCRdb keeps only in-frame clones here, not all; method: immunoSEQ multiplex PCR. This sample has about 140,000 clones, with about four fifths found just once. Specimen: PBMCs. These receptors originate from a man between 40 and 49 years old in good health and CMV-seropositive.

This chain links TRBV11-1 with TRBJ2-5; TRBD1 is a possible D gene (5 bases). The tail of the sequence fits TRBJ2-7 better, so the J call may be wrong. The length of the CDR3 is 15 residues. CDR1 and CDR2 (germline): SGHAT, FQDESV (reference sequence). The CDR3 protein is CASSLVSTVPYEQYF. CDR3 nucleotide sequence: TGTGCCAGCAGCTTAGTTTCGACAGTACCCTACGAGCAGTACTTC.

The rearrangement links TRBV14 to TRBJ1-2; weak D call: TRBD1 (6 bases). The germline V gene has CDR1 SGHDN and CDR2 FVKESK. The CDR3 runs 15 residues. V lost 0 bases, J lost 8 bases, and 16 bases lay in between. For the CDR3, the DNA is TGTGCCAGCAGCCAAGATTTTCAATGGACAGAAGGCTACACCTTC. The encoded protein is CASSQDFQWTEGYTF.

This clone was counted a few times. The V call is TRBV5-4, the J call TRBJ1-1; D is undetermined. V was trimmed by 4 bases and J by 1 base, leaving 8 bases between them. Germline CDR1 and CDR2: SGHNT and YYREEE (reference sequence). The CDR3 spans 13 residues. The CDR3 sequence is CASSLDPNTEAFF. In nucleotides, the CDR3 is TGTGCCAGCAGCCTAGACCCGAACACTGAAGCTTTCTTT. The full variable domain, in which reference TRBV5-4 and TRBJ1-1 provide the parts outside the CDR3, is ETGVTQSPTHLIKTRGQQVTLRCSSQSGHNTVSWYQQALGQGPQFIFQYYREEENGRGNFPPRFSGLQFPNYSSELNVNALELDDSALYLCASSLDPNTEAFFGQGTRLTVV.

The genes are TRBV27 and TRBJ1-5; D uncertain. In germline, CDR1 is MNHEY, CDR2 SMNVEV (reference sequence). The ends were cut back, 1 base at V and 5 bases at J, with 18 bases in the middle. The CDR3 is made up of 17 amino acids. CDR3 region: CASSLYVAGTLHQPQHF. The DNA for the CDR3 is TGTGCCAGCAGTTTATATGTCGCGGGAACTCTACATCAGCCCCAGCATTTT.

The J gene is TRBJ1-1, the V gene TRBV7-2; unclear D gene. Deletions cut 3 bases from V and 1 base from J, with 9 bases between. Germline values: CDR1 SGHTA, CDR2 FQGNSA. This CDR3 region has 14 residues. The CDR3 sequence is CASSFLSGNTEAFF. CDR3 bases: TGTGCCAGCAGCTTCCTGAGCGGGAACACTGAAGCTTTCTTT. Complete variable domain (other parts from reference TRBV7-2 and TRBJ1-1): GAGVSQSPSNKVTEKGKDVELRCDPISGHTALYWYRQSLGQGLEFLIYFQGNSAPDKSGLPSDRFSAERTGGSVSTLTIQRTQQEDSAVYLCASSFLSGNTEAFFGQGTRLTVV.

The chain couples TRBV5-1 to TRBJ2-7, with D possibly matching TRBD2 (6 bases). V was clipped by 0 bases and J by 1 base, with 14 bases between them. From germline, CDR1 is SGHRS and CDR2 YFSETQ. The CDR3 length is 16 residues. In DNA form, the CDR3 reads TGCGCCAGCAGCTTGGGGGGGGACGGCTATTCCTACGAGCAGTACTTC. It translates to CASSLGGDGYSYEQYF.

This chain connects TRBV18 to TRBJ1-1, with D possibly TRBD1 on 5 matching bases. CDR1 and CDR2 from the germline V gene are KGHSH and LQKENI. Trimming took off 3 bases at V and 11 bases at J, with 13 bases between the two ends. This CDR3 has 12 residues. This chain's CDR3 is CASSPRRVEAFF. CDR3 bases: TGTGCCAGCTCACCTCGCAGGGTAGAGGCTTTCTTT.

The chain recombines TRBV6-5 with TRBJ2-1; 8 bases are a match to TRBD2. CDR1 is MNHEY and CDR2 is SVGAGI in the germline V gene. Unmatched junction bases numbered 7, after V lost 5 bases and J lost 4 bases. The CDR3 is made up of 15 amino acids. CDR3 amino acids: CASSPSGREYNEQFF. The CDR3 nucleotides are TGTGCCAGCAGTCCAAGCGGGAGAGAGTACAATGAGCAGTTCTTC.

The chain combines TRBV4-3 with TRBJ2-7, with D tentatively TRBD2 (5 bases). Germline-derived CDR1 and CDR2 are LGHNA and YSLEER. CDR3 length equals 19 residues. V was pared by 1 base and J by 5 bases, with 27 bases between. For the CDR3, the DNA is TGCGCCAGCAGCCAAGTAGGTCAACCGAGCGAGGGCTTTTTTAACGAGCAGTACTTC. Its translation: CASSQVGQPSEGFFNEQYF.

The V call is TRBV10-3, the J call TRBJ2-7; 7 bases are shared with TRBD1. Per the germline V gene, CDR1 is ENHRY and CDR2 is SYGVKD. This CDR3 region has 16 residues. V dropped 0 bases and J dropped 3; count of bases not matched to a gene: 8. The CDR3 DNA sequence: TGTGCCATCAGTGAGTCCTGGGACAGTGGATACTACGAGCAGTACTTC. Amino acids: CAISESWDSGYYEQYF.

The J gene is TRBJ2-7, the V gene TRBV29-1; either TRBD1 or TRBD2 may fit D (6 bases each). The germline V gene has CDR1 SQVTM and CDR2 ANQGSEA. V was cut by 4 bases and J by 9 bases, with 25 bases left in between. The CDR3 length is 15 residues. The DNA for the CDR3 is TGCAGCGTTGGAGAGGGGGGTAGGTTCGGAGAGGGGCAGTACTTC. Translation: CSVGEGGRFGEGQYF.

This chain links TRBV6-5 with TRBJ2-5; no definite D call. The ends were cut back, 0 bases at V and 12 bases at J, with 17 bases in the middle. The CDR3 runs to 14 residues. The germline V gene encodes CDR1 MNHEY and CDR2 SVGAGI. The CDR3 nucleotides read TGTGCCAGCAGTTACTCGAATCTTCGGCCGCAGGAGTACTTC. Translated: CASSYSNLRPQEYF.

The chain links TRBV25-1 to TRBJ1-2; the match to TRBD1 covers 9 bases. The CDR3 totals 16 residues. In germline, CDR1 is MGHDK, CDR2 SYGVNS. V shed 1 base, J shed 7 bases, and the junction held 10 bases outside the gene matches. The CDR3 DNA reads TGTGCCAGCAGTGAATTGGGGACAGGGTTGAAAGGTGGCTACACCTTC. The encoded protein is CASSELGTGLKGGYTF.

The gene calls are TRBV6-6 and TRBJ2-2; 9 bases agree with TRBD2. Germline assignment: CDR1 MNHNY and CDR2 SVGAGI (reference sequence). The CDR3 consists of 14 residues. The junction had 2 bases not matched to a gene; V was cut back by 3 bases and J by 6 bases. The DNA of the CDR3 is TGTGCCAGCAGTTATAGCGGGGGCCCCGGGGAGCTGTTTTTT. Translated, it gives CASSYSGGPGELFF.

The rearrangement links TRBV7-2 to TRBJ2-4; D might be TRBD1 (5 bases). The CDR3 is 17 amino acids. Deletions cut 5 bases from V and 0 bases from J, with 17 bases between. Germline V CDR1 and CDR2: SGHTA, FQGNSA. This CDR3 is CASSPQAGIVAKNIQYF. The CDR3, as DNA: TGTGCCAGCAGCCCCCAGGCAGGGATCGTAGCCAAAAACATTCAGTACTTC.

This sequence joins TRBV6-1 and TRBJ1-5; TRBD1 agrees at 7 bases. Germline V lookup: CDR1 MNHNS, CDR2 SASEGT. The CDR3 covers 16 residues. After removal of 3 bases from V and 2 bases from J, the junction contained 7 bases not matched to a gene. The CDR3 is CASSDEPGQRNQPQHF. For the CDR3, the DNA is TGTGCCAGCAGTGACGAGCCGGGACAGCGCAATCAGCCCCAGCATTTT.

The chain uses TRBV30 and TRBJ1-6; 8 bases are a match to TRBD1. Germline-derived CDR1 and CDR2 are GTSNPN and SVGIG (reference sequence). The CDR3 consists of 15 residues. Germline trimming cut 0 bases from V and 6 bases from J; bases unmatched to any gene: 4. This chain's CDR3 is CAWSVDRAFNSPLHF. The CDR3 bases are TGTGCCTGGAGTGTGGACAGGGCTTTTAATTCACCCCTCCACTTT.

This CDR3 reads CASSPGTGGLNTEAFF. The CDR3 DNA sequence: TGTGCCAGCTCACCAGGGACAGGGGGTTTGAACACTGAAGCTTTCTTT. The chain carries TRBV18 and TRBJ1-1, with TRBD1 matching 11 bases. The CDR3 extends over 16 amino acids. V lost 2 bases and J lost 0; bases outside the gene matches: 2. From germline, CDR1 is KGHSH and CDR2 LQKENI.

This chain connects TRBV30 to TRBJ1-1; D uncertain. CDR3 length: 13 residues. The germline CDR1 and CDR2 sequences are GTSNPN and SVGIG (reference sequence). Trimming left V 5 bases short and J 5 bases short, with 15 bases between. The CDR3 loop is CAWAWVRGTEAFF. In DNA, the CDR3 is TGTGCCTGGGCCTGGGTCAGAGGGACTGAAGCTTTCTTT.

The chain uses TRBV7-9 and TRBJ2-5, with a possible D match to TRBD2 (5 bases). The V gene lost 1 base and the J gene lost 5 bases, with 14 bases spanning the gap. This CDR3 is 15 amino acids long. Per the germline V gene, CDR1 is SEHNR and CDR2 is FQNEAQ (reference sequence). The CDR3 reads CASSLGLSEAETQYF. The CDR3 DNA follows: TGTGCCAGCAGCTTAGGACTATCTGAGGCGGAGACCCAGTACTTC.